This T cell receptor (beta chain) comes out of a study of tumor-infiltrating lymphocytes in primary liver carcinoma (dated by TCRdb to 2016 to 2017). Some background on the complete study: Of the five patients (three men and two women, aged 30 to 69 years), four had hepatocellular carcinoma and one had combined HCC and intrahepatic cholangiocarcinoma. A total of 35 or so specimens from 5 patients went through TCRbeta repertoire sequencing, namely 25 tumor regions, 5 adjacent noncancerous liver tissues and 5 peripheral blood samples. Tumors of the five patients were stage T1-T3 N0M0 with maximum diameters of roughly 4.2 to 11 cm. Technical replicate repertoires showed high reproducibility, with mean shared-clone rates around 0.91 and correlation coefficients above 0.98. For each liver tumor, the study sampled five regions along with adjacent normal tissue and blood, and applied TCRbeta repertoire sequencing, expression microarrays and whole-exome sequencing. Roughly 3.5 to 7.5 million productive TCRbeta reads were obtained per sample, and no significant difference in read depth was found between tissue types.

Reading the germline V gene gives CDR1 SGHRS and CDR2 YFSETQ. The CDR3 measures 15 amino acids from cysteine to phenylalanine. CDR3 DNA is the only sequence kept; it has 45 bases, read in frame from the first base. TCRbeta-specific cDNA was reverse-transcribed from 500 to 550 ng total RNA using a constant-region primer and ProtoScript II reverse transcriptase. TCRbeta libraries were built with three nested multiplex PCR rounds, a slightly modified ARM-PCR procedure. Each of the first two PCR rounds ran for approximately 10 cycles and used multiplex TRBV1-TRBV30 forward primers together with a Cbeta reverse primer. Sample barcodes and Illumina adapters were added in a final 25-cycle PCR using Deep VentR polymerase. Before sequencing, amplicons of 200-500 bp were gel-purified using a QIAquick gel extraction kit. TCRbeta amplicons were sequenced on an Illumina HiSeq 2500 with 250-bp paired-end reads. In the original analysis: Quality trimming of reads was performed with Trimmomatic v0.33, and paired reads were merged with FLASH v1.2.11 so that full CDR3 sequences could be recovered. V, D and J germline segments were assigned to the rearranged TCRbeta sequences using MiGEC v1.2.1b. Clonotype statistics and Shannon-Wiener diversity indices were calculated with VDJtools v1.0.0. To reduce sampling bias, subsequent analyses other than the diversity analysis used only the 250 most abundant clonotypes in each sample. TCRdb reworked the public reads: Q25 trimming with fastp, MiXCR clone assembly, productive beta chains retained. Duplicate CDR3 protein sequences are folded into a single record with the most common DNA and genes. In this record, the V and J calls reflect TCRdb's handling and not the investigators' own analysis. This sample gives roughly 120,000 distinct CDR3 sequences in total; around 70% of them show up just once. The top ten constitute 8.1% of the sample.

Beyond this particular receptor, the publication reports: With just a few patients in the study, the authors point out that the findings should be validated in a larger study. Because sequencing covered only the TCR beta chain and unpaired alpha chains were not captured, true repertoire diversity is likely underestimated. Pairs of tumor regions showed greater repertoire overlap (mean about 35%) than tumor-adjacent pairs (approximately 17%) or tumor-blood pairs (around 15%), which is consistent with antigen-driven expansion. Because the samples were bulk and unsorted, CD4+ and CD8+ T cell repertoires could not be compared. The top 250 clones accounted for a significantly greater share of the repertoire in tumors than in blood (p = 0.039).

This clonotype was seen only once. No cognate antigen has been identified for it. A clone one base away is much larger, so this may be a read error. Total RNA and DNA were co-extracted without cell sorting from around 20-30 mg of bulk tissue using the AllPrep DNA/RNA mini kit. Roughly five patients with histopathologically diagnosed primary liver carcinoma underwent surgical resection in China between late 2015 and 2016. Patients had chronic HBV infection and were treatment-naive at sampling. Each fresh piece of tumor and adjacent tissue was cut in two, with one half stored in RNAlater at -80 degrees C and the other half sent for histology.

This receptor was identified in an older woman with primary liver carcinoma and hepatitis B virus infection. Material: tumor-adjacent normal liver tissue. The V gene is TRBV5-1 and the J gene is TRBJ2-3, and TRBD2 aligns with 8 junction nucleotides. Here the CDR3 is given as CASSLTGRVLDTRYF. The nucleotides are TGCGCCAGCAGCTTGACCGGGAGGGTTTTAGATACGCGGTATTTT.